This entry lists 27 T cell receptor beta chains sequenced from one sample in a study of blood T cell repertoires in COVID-19 (dated by TCRdb to the early 2020s). The method behind the library was the immunoSEQ multiplex PCR assay. TCRdb mirrors the immuneACCESS table, restricted to in-frame sequences. Some clones are absent from its copies; in checked studies, under half trace to an unresolved V gene, and the reason for the others is unknown. Here the sample has around 190,000 clones; roughly 86% occur a single time. The ten largest account for about 22% of the sample. Sequenced input: PBMCs or T cells enriched from blood (not recorded which). Receptors were obtained from a woman between 40 and 55 years old in a cohort exposed to, infected with or recovered from COVID-19 (not recorded which).

This clone was recorded at least ten times. This chain connects TRBV12-3 or TRBV12-4 to TRBJ1-1, with D uncertain. Trimming pared 6 bases from V and 0 bases from J, leaving 5 bases between. The CDR3 spans 12 residues. The CDR3 reads CASSYLNTEAFF. CDR3 bases: TGTGCCAGCAGCTACCTGAACACTGAAGCTTTCTTT.

The chain is built from TRBV2 and TRBJ2-7; TRBD1 is a possible D gene (5 bases). The CDR3 consists of 14 residues. The V gene's germline CDR1 is SNHLY and CDR2 FYNNEI. Trimming cost V 11 bases and J 2 bases, with 19 bases left between them. The CDR3 here is CARSLQQGAYEQYF. Written as DNA, the CDR3 is TGTGCCCGGAGCCTCCAGCAGGGCGCCTACGAGCAGTACTTC.

This rearrangement joins TRBV12-3 or TRBV12-4 to TRBJ2-7, with unresolved D. This CDR3 spans 13 amino acids. V lost 1 base, J lost 3 bases, and 7 bases lay in between. The CDR3 loop is CASSLELHYEQYF. The CDR3 bases are TGTGCCAGCAGTTTAGAACTACACTACGAGCAGTACTTC.

This clone came up once. This rearrangement joins TRBV6-5 to TRBJ1-1; 7 bases agree with TRBD1. The V gene's germline CDR1 is MNHEY and CDR2 SVGAGI. Trimming cost V 4 bases and J 7 bases; bases outside gene matches: 15. The CDR3 contains 16 residues. The CDR3 here is CASSLGTVTYGGEAFF. CDR3 sequence (DNA): TGTGCCAGCAGTTTAGGGACAGTGACCTACGGGGGTGAAGCTTTCTTT.

The V gene is TRBV28, the J gene TRBJ1-2; D might be TRBD1 (6 bases). The CDR3 contains 14 residues. V gave up 8 bases and J gave up 6 bases, with 19 bases separating them. The germline CDR1 and CDR2 sequences are MDHEN and SYDVKM. The CDR3 bases are TGTGCCAGCGGACTTCCGGGACACCATAATGGCTACACCTTC. This gives the protein CASGLPGHHNGYTF.

This chain uses TRBV6-5 with TRBJ2-5, with TRBD2 matching 11 bases. V lost 6 bases and J lost 5; bases outside the gene matches: 5. Germline assignment: CDR1 MNHEY and CDR2 SVGAGI. The CDR3 has 14 residues. CDR3: CASRVAGGQETQYF. The CDR3 DNA reads TGTGCCAGCAGGGTAGCGGGGGGGCAGGAGACCCAGTACTTC.

The chain joins TRBV14 to TRBJ1-2; D ambiguous. V lost 0 bases and J lost 5, with 7 bases in between. The CDR3 has 13 residues. CDR1 is SGHDN, CDR2 FVKESK, per germline. CDR3 nucleotide sequence: TGTGCCAGCAGCCAAGAGTGGGCATATGGCTACACCTTC. As protein: CASSQEWAYGYTF.

The chain joins TRBV9 to TRBJ2-5; 7 bases align to TRBD2. After removal of 4 bases from V and 4 bases from J, the junction contained 7 bases not matched to a gene. The CDR3 length is 14 residues. Germline assignment: CDR1 SGDLS and CDR2 YYNGEE. As DNA, the CDR3 is TGTGCCAGCAGCCCCCGCTGGGAGGGAGAGACCCAGTACTTC. It is translated as CASSPRWEGETQYF. Drawing the rest from reference TRBV9 and TRBJ2-5, the complete variable domain is DSGVTQTPKHLITATGQRVTLRCSPRSGDLSVYWYQQSLDQGLQFLIQYYNGEERAKGNILERFSAQQFPDLHSELNLSSLELGDSALYFCASSPRWEGETQYFGPGTRLLVL.

The chain combines TRBV19 with TRBJ2-7; weak D call: TRBD1 (6 bases). This CDR3 is built from 13 residues. V was shortened by 5 bases and J by 7 bases, with 15 bases between the two germline ends. CDR1 is LNHDA, CDR2 SQIVND, per germline (reference sequence). The CDR3 bases are TGTGCCAGTAGTGGAGGACAGCAGTATGAGCAGTACTTC. Protein sequence: CASSGGQQYEQYF. Combining the CDR3 with reference TRBV19 and TRBJ2-7 gives the whole variable domain DGGITQSPKYLFRKEGQNVTLSCEQNLNHDAMYWYRQDPGQGLRLIYYSQIVNDFQKGDIAEGYSVSREKKESFPLTVTSAQKNPTAFYLCASSGGQQYEQYFGPGTRLTVT.

The V call is TRBV3-1 (or the pseudogene TRBV3-2), the J call TRBJ2-7; D might be TRBD1 (5 bases). Trimming shortened V by 1 base and J by 2 bases, and 9 bases separated the two germline ends. There are 14 residues in the CDR3. Germline CDR1 is LGHDT and CDR2 is YNNKEL (reference sequence). The CDR3 region is CASSQALGAYEQYF. The DNA for the CDR3 is TGTGCCAGCAGCCAAGCCCTAGGGGCCTACGAGCAGTACTTC.

V and J are TRBV27 and TRBJ1-2; tentatively, D is TRBD1 (6 bases). V was clipped by 5 bases and J by 4 bases, with 11 bases between them. The germline V gene has CDR1 MNHEY and CDR2 SMNVEV (reference sequence). This CDR3 is built from 13 residues. This CDR3 reads CASSISGVYGYTF. The CDR3 DNA is TGTGCCAGCAGTATCTCAGGGGTCTATGGCTACACCTTC.

V is TRBV5-4 and J is TRBJ1-2, with a weak D call TRBD1 (5 bases). The CDR3 loop spans 12 amino acids. Per germline, CDR1 SGHNT and CDR2 YYREEE (reference sequence). V was clipped by 4 bases and J by 6 bases, with 10 bases between them. CDR3 amino acids: CASSTDRDGYTF. Written as DNA, the CDR3 is TGTGCCAGCAGCACCGACAGAGATGGCTACACCTTC.

This clone appeared once. At one end the junction does not follow the germline gene, possibly because of a read error. This chain connects TRBV10-1 to TRBJ2-1; 7 nucleotides align to TRBD1. Germline CDR1 reads WNHNN; CDR2 reads SYGVQD (reference sequence). The length of the CDR3 is 13 residues. The CDR3 DNA follows: TGCGCCAGTAGTGGGGACAGTTACAATGAGCAGTTCTTC. As protein: CASSGDSYNEQFF.

The chain couples TRBV30 to TRBJ1-5, with 8 bases lining up with TRBD1. V lost 0 bases, J lost 6 bases, and 10 bases stayed unmatched. This CDR3 contains 16 residues. Per germline, CDR1 GTSNPN and CDR2 SVGIG (reference sequence). The CDR3 coding sequence is TGTGCCTGGAGTGTTTTCCCGGACAGGGCATTTCAGCCCCAGCATTTT. It codes for CAWSVFPDRAFQPQHF.

The chain joins TRBV4-1 to TRBJ2-5; 9 nucleotides align to TRBD2. There are 14 residues in the CDR3. Losses at the gene ends were 1 base for V and 3 bases for J; bases not matched to a gene: 0. Germline loops: CDR1 MGHRA, CDR2 YSYEKL. CDR3 in DNA: TGCGCCAGCAGCCAAGGACTAGCGGAAGAGACCCAGTACTTC. Its translation is CASSQGLAEETQYF.

V and J are TRBV15 and TRBJ2-1, with D uncertain. The germline gives CDR1 LNHNV, CDR2 YYDKDF (reference sequence). Trimming took off 0 bases at V and 4 bases at J, with 10 bases between the two ends. The CDR3 runs to 15 residues. The CDR3 DNA follows: TGTGCCACCAGCAGAGATGTTAATCTATACAATGAGCAGTTCTTC. It encodes CATSRDVNLYNEQFF.

This rearrangement joins TRBV10-3 to TRBJ2-5; tentative D call: TRBD2 (6 bases). CDR3 length: 13 amino acids. V gave up 3 bases and J gave up 5 bases, with 10 bases separating them. The germline V gene encodes CDR1 ENHRY and CDR2 SYGVKD. CDR3 sequence: CAISDTSTETQYF. In DNA form, the CDR3 reads TGTGCCATCAGTGACACTAGCACGGAGACCCAGTACTTC.

The V gene is TRBV10-3, the J gene TRBJ2-7; 15 bases agree with TRBD2. J was trimmed by 1 base and V by 9 bases; bases with no gene match: 7. CDR3 length: 16 residues. Germline V lookup: CDR1 ENHRY, CDR2 SYGVKD. The CDR3 region is CAMSGTSGRNSYEQYF. The CDR3, as DNA: TGTGCCATGTCCGGGACTAGCGGGAGGAATTCCTACGAGCAGTACTTC.

The rearrangement links TRBV19 to TRBJ1-4, with D perhaps matching TRBD1 (5 bases). V gave up 1 base and J gave up 7 bases, with 16 bases separating them. There are 16 residues in the CDR3. Looked up from germline, CDR1 is LNHDA and CDR2 is SQIVND (reference sequence). The CDR3 DNA is TGTGCCAGTAGTATAGCGAGACAGCGAAGGATTGAAAAACTGTTTTTT. Its translation: CASSIARQRRIEKLFF.

In nucleotides, the CDR3 is TGCGCCAGCAGCCTTAACCCGGGACTAGCGGGGCGCTCCTACGAGCAGTACTTC. It translates to CASSLNPGLAGRSYEQYF. The chain uses TRBV4-1 and TRBJ2-7, with 13 bases identical to TRBD2. Trimming took 4 bases from V and 0 from J; bases not matched to a gene: 9. Germline lookup yields CDR1 MGHRA and CDR2 YSYEKL. The CDR3 has 18 amino acids.

This rearrangement joins TRBV7-6 to TRBJ2-7, with 7 bases fitting TRBD2. Unmatched junction bases numbered 10, after V lost 5 bases and J lost 3 bases. The V gene's germline CDR1 is SGHVS and CDR2 FNYEAQ. CDR3 length: 15 residues. CDR3 residues: CASSPGRTSVYEQYF. The CDR3 DNA is TGTGCCAGCAGCCCAGGTCGGACTAGTGTCTACGAGCAGTACTTC.

This chain uses TRBV5-1 with TRBJ2-2; possibly TRBD1 for D (6 bases). Germline CDR1 SGHRS, CDR2 YFSETQ. The CDR3 has 15 amino acids. The ends were cut back, 2 bases at V and 3 bases at J, with 11 bases in the middle. Written as DNA, the CDR3 is TGCGCCAGCAGCTTCCTCAGGGGCGACACCGGGGAGCTGTTTTTT. Encoded protein: CASSFLRGDTGELFF.

This chain joins TRBV7-9 and TRBJ1-2; possible D gene TRBD1, 5 bases. CDR3 length: 15 residues. V dropped 3 bases and J dropped 4 bases, with 15 bases sitting between them. The germline CDR1 and CDR2 sequences are SEHNR and FQNEAQ (reference sequence). CDR3 amino acids: CASSFDQGGGYGYTF. The CDR3 coding sequence is TGTGCCAGCAGCTTTGACCAGGGAGGCGGCTATGGCTACACCTTC.

The chain has TRBV11-3 and TRBJ2-1; 9 bases are shared with TRBD1. The CDR3 consists of 16 residues. V was clipped by 4 bases and J by 4 bases; unmatched bases: 8. Germline-derived CDR1 and CDR2 are SGHNT and YENEEA. The CDR3 nucleotides are TGTGCCAGCAGCTCCTACCGGGACAGGGAATACAATGAGCAGTTCTTC. Translating it yields CASSSYRDREYNEQFF.

The chain carries TRBV10-3 and TRBJ2-5; tentative D call: TRBD1 (6 bases). Germline lookup yields CDR1 ENHRY and CDR2 SYGVKD. CDR3 size: 17 residues. V lost 0 bases to trimming and J lost 4 bases, with 18 bases between them. CDR3 amino acids: CAISESWGRGGGETQYF. The CDR3 coding sequence is TGTGCCATCAGTGAGTCATGGGGGCGCGGTGGGGGAGAGACCCAGTACTTC.

This clone was picked up one time. V gene TRBV28 combines with J gene TRBJ1-1; D unclear. The CDR3 totals 16 residues. The germline gives CDR1 MDHEN, CDR2 SYDVKM. The germline V and J ends were trimmed by 7 bases and 3 bases, with 21 bases remaining between them. DNA of the CDR3: TGTGCCAGCACATCCCTGGTGGGCGCGTATGACACTGAAGCTTTCTTT. Its protein is CASTSLVGAYDTEAFF.

This clone appeared a single time. V is TRBV4-1 and J is TRBJ1-1; 9 positions match TRBD1. The CDR3 is 14 amino acids. The germline CDR1 and CDR2 sequences are MGHRA and YSYEKL. With 1 base clipped from V and 7 bases from J, the junction kept 4 bases outside the gene matches. The CDR3 DNA reads as TGCGCCAGCAGCCAAGTAATGGGACAGGGTGAAGCTTTCTTT. It specifies CASSQVMGQGEAFF.